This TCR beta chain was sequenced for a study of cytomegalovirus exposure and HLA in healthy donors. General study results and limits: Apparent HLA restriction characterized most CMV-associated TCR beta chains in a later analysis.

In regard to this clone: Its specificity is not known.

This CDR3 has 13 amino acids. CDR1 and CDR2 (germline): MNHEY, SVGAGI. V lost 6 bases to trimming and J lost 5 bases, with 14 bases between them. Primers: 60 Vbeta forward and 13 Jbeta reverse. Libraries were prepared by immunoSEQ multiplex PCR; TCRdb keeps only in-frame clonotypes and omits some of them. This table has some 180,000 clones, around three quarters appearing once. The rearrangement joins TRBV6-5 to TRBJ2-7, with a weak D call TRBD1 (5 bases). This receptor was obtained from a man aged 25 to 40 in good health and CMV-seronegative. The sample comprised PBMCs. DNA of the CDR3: TGTGCCAGCAGGCTGCGGACAAATAACGAGCAGTACTTC. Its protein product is CASRLRTNNEQYF.